The T cell receptor (beta chain) described here comes from a study of PD-L1 blockade in urothelial cancer. At the level of the study: In terms of prior chemotherapy, patients had received 0 to 3 regimens. Tumor specimens held a median around 1,400 T cells.

Assay used: immunoSEQ multiplex PCR; TCRdb lists only in-frame clones, some missing. The sample shows 35,000 to 45,000 clones, roughly a third of them seen only once. V was shortened by 4 bases and J by 4 bases, with 13 bases between the two germline ends. CDR3 length: 14 residues. CDR1 is LNHDA, CDR2 SQIVND, per germline (reference sequence). The TCR originated in a man in his sixties with urothelial cancer. This material consisted of tumor tissue, taken before atezolizumab (anti-PD-L1) treatment. J is TRBJ1-2 and V is TRBV19, with a weak D call TRBD1 (6 bases). CDR3 protein: CASSNPRGGYGYTF. CDR3 bases: TGTGCCAGTAGTAACCCCAGGGGAGGCTATGGCTACACCTTC.